The 15 T cell receptor beta chains below were found in one sample sequenced in a study of blood T cells in healthy people across ages. The use of a sample-barcoded 5' primer and a J-beta primer mix characterized a second PCR of about 7 to 12 cycles. In TCRdb, the 5' RACE reads were re-called with MiXCR into one record per CDR3 protein. The sample includes some 800,000 distinct CDR3 sequences, around 42% seen only once; the top ten take around 21%. The sequenced material came from blood. The receptors derive from a man aged 55 to 70 in good health.

This clonotype was seen a handful of times. The CDR3 loop reads CSATGSYNEQFF. Here the CDR3 DNA reads TGCAGTGCAACCGGGTCCTACAATGAGCAGTTCTTC. This chain links TRBV20-1 with TRBJ2-1, with no clear D. Trimming pared 6 bases from V and 1 base from J, leaving 7 bases between. CDR1 DFQATT and CDR2 SNEGSKA come from the germline V gene (reference sequence). The CDR3 sequence is 12 residues long.

This chain connects TRBV3-1 to TRBJ2-1; possibly TRBD1 or TRBD2 for D (5 bases each). This CDR3 is built from 16 residues. With 4 bases removed from V and 2 bases from J, the gap between germline ends came to 15 bases. Germline lookup yields CDR1 LGHDT and CDR2 YNNKEL (reference sequence). As DNA, the CDR3 is TGTGCCAGCAGCCCAACCGGGACGGTTGCCTACAATGAGCAGTTCTTC. It specifies CASSPTGTVAYNEQFF.

This clonotype was seen a handful of times. The chain has TRBV3-1 and TRBJ2-1, with a weak D call TRBD2 (6 bases). Germline V gene lookup returns CDR1 LGHDT and CDR2 YNNKEL (reference sequence). The V end was cut by 7 bases, the J end by 9 bases, with 19 bases between. There are 14 residues in the CDR3. In nucleotides, the CDR3 is TGTGCCAGCACCCCCTGGGGGGAAGGTGGTGAGCAGTTCTTC. This translates into CASTPWGEGGEQFF.

There are a few counts of this clonotype. CDR3 sequence: CASSQPLAGVSEQYF. CDR3 DNA sequence: TGTGCCAGCAGCCAACCTCTGGCGGGGGTATCCGAGCAGTACTTC. V gene TRBV3-1 combines with J gene TRBJ2-7; 7 bases line up with TRBD2. CDR3 length equals 15 residues. CDR1 LGHDT and CDR2 YNNKEL come from the germline V gene (reference sequence). Losses at the gene ends were 2 bases for V and 6 bases for J; bases not matched to a gene: 10.

This clonotype was seen only a few times. V gene TRBV20-1 combines with J gene TRBJ2-6; D not certain. Trimming took 7 bases from V and 2 from J, leaving 9 bases between them. Germline-derived CDR1 and CDR2 are DFQATT and SNEGSKA (reference sequence). The CDR3 is made up of 13 amino acids. The CDR3 bases are TGCAGTGGCTTGCTGGCTGGGGCCAACGTCCTGACTTTC. This gives the protein CSGLLAGANVLTF.

This clonotype was seen a handful of times. CDR3 in DNA: TGTGCCAGCAGCTTAGGGTCTAGCGCGATCCCGTCGGCCGAGACCCAGTACTTC. Its translation is CASSLGSSAIPSAETQYF. The chain links TRBV11-2 to TRBJ2-7, with D tentatively TRBD2 (6 bases). The J call may be incorrect, as the DNA end agrees better with TRBJ2-5. CDR1 and CDR2 from the germline V gene are SGHAT and FQNNGV. This CDR3 is 18 amino acids long.

In its sample, this clonotype was seen a few times. J is TRBJ2-5 and V is TRBV20-1; D ambiguous. TRBJ2-7 explains the end of the DNA better; the J call may be wrong. Germline V gene data show CDR1 as DFQATT and CDR2 as SNEGSKA (reference sequence). The CDR3 contains 13 residues. The CDR3 region is CSARVLSTGEQYF. CDR3 coding DNA: TGCAGTGCTAGAGTTCTTAGTACGGGCGAGCAGTACTTC.

This clonotype occurred a few times. This chain uses TRBV20-1 with TRBJ1-2; 8 nucleotides agree with TRBD1. V shed 5 bases, J shed 4 bases, and the junction held 9 bases outside the gene matches. Germline V gene data show CDR1 as DFQATT and CDR2 as SNEGSKA (reference sequence). This CDR3 is built from 14 residues. Here the CDR3 reads CSAPPQTGGYGYTF. The CDR3, as DNA: TGCAGTGCTCCCCCACAAACAGGGGGCTATGGCTACACCTTC.

This clonotype has only a few counts. The rearrangement joins TRBV14 to TRBJ2-5; no definite D call. The CDR3 has 13 amino acids. V lost 0 bases and J lost 0, with 2 bases in between. Germline assignment: CDR1 SGHDN and CDR2 FVKESK. The CDR3 region is CASSQDHQETQYF. DNA of the CDR3: TGTGCCAGCAGCCAAGACCACCAAGAGACCCAGTACTTC. The variable domain in full, completed from reference TRBV14 and TRBJ2-5, reads EAGVTQFPSHSVIEKGQTVTLRCDPISGHDNLYWYRRVMGKEIKFLLHFVKESKQDESGMPNNRFLAERTGGTYSTLKVQPAELEDSGVYFCASSQDHQETQYFGPGTRLLVL.

The chain carries TRBV2 and TRBJ2-1; 11 nucleotides align to TRBD2. CDR1 is SNHLY and CDR2 is FYNNEI in the germline V gene. Losses at the gene ends were 6 bases for V and 7 bases for J; bases not matched to a gene: 8. The CDR3 runs to 15 residues. The CDR3 here is CASSTSGGLGNEQFF. DNA of the CDR3: TGTGCCAGCAGCACTAGCGGGGGATTAGGAAATGAGCAGTTCTTC.

V usage is TRBV7-9 and J usage is TRBJ2-5, with a possible D match to TRBD1 (6 bases). The germline CDR1 and CDR2 sequences are SEHNR and FQNEAQ (reference sequence). The germline V and J ends were trimmed by 4 bases and 4 bases, with 16 bases remaining between them. This CDR3 contains 15 residues. The chain's CDR3 is CASSSTGTLGETQYF. For the CDR3, the DNA is TGTGCCAGCAGCTCAACCGGGACATTGGGAGAGACCCAGTACTTC.

In its sample, this clonotype was seen once. The V and J genes are TRBV2 and TRBJ1-6; D is undetermined. In germline, CDR1 is SNHLY, CDR2 FYNNEI. The CDR3 is made up of 14 amino acids. The V gene lost 0 bases and the J gene lost 13 bases, with 13 bases spanning the gap. In DNA form, the CDR3 reads TGTGCCAGCAGTGAAGCGGAAACATTCGTTCCCCTCCACTTT. Translation: CASSEAETFVPLHF.

The chain is built from TRBV2 and TRBJ2-1, with 7 bases fitting TRBD2. The junction had 10 bases not matched to a gene; V was cut back by 6 bases and J by 8 bases. The CDR3 has 14 residues. The V gene's germline CDR1 is SNHLY and CDR2 FYNNEI. CDR3 region: CASRVTRTRDEQFF. Here the CDR3 DNA reads TGTGCCAGCAGAGTAACTAGGACTAGGGATGAGCAGTTCTTC.

J is TRBJ2-7 and V is TRBV5-1; 9 bases line up with TRBD1. CDR1 and CDR2 (germline): SGHRS, YFSETQ. This CDR3 is built from 14 residues. J was trimmed by 0 bases and V by 4 bases; bases with no gene match: 2. The CDR3 nucleotides read TGCGCCAGCAGCGGGACAGGGCACTCCTACGAGCAGTACTTC. Translation gives CASSGTGHSYEQYF.

This clonotype has more than one count but fewer than ten. The chain employs TRBV3-1 and TRBJ1-2, with a tentative D call TRBD1 (6 bases). Trimming cost V 0 bases and J 12 bases, with 17 bases left between them. Germline V gene lookup returns CDR1 LGHDT and CDR2 YNNKEL (reference sequence). The CDR3 contains 14 residues. CDR3 nucleotide sequence: TGTGCCAGCAGCCAAGAAGGAAGCGTGGGGGGCAACACCTTC. Its translation is CASSQEGSVGGNTF.